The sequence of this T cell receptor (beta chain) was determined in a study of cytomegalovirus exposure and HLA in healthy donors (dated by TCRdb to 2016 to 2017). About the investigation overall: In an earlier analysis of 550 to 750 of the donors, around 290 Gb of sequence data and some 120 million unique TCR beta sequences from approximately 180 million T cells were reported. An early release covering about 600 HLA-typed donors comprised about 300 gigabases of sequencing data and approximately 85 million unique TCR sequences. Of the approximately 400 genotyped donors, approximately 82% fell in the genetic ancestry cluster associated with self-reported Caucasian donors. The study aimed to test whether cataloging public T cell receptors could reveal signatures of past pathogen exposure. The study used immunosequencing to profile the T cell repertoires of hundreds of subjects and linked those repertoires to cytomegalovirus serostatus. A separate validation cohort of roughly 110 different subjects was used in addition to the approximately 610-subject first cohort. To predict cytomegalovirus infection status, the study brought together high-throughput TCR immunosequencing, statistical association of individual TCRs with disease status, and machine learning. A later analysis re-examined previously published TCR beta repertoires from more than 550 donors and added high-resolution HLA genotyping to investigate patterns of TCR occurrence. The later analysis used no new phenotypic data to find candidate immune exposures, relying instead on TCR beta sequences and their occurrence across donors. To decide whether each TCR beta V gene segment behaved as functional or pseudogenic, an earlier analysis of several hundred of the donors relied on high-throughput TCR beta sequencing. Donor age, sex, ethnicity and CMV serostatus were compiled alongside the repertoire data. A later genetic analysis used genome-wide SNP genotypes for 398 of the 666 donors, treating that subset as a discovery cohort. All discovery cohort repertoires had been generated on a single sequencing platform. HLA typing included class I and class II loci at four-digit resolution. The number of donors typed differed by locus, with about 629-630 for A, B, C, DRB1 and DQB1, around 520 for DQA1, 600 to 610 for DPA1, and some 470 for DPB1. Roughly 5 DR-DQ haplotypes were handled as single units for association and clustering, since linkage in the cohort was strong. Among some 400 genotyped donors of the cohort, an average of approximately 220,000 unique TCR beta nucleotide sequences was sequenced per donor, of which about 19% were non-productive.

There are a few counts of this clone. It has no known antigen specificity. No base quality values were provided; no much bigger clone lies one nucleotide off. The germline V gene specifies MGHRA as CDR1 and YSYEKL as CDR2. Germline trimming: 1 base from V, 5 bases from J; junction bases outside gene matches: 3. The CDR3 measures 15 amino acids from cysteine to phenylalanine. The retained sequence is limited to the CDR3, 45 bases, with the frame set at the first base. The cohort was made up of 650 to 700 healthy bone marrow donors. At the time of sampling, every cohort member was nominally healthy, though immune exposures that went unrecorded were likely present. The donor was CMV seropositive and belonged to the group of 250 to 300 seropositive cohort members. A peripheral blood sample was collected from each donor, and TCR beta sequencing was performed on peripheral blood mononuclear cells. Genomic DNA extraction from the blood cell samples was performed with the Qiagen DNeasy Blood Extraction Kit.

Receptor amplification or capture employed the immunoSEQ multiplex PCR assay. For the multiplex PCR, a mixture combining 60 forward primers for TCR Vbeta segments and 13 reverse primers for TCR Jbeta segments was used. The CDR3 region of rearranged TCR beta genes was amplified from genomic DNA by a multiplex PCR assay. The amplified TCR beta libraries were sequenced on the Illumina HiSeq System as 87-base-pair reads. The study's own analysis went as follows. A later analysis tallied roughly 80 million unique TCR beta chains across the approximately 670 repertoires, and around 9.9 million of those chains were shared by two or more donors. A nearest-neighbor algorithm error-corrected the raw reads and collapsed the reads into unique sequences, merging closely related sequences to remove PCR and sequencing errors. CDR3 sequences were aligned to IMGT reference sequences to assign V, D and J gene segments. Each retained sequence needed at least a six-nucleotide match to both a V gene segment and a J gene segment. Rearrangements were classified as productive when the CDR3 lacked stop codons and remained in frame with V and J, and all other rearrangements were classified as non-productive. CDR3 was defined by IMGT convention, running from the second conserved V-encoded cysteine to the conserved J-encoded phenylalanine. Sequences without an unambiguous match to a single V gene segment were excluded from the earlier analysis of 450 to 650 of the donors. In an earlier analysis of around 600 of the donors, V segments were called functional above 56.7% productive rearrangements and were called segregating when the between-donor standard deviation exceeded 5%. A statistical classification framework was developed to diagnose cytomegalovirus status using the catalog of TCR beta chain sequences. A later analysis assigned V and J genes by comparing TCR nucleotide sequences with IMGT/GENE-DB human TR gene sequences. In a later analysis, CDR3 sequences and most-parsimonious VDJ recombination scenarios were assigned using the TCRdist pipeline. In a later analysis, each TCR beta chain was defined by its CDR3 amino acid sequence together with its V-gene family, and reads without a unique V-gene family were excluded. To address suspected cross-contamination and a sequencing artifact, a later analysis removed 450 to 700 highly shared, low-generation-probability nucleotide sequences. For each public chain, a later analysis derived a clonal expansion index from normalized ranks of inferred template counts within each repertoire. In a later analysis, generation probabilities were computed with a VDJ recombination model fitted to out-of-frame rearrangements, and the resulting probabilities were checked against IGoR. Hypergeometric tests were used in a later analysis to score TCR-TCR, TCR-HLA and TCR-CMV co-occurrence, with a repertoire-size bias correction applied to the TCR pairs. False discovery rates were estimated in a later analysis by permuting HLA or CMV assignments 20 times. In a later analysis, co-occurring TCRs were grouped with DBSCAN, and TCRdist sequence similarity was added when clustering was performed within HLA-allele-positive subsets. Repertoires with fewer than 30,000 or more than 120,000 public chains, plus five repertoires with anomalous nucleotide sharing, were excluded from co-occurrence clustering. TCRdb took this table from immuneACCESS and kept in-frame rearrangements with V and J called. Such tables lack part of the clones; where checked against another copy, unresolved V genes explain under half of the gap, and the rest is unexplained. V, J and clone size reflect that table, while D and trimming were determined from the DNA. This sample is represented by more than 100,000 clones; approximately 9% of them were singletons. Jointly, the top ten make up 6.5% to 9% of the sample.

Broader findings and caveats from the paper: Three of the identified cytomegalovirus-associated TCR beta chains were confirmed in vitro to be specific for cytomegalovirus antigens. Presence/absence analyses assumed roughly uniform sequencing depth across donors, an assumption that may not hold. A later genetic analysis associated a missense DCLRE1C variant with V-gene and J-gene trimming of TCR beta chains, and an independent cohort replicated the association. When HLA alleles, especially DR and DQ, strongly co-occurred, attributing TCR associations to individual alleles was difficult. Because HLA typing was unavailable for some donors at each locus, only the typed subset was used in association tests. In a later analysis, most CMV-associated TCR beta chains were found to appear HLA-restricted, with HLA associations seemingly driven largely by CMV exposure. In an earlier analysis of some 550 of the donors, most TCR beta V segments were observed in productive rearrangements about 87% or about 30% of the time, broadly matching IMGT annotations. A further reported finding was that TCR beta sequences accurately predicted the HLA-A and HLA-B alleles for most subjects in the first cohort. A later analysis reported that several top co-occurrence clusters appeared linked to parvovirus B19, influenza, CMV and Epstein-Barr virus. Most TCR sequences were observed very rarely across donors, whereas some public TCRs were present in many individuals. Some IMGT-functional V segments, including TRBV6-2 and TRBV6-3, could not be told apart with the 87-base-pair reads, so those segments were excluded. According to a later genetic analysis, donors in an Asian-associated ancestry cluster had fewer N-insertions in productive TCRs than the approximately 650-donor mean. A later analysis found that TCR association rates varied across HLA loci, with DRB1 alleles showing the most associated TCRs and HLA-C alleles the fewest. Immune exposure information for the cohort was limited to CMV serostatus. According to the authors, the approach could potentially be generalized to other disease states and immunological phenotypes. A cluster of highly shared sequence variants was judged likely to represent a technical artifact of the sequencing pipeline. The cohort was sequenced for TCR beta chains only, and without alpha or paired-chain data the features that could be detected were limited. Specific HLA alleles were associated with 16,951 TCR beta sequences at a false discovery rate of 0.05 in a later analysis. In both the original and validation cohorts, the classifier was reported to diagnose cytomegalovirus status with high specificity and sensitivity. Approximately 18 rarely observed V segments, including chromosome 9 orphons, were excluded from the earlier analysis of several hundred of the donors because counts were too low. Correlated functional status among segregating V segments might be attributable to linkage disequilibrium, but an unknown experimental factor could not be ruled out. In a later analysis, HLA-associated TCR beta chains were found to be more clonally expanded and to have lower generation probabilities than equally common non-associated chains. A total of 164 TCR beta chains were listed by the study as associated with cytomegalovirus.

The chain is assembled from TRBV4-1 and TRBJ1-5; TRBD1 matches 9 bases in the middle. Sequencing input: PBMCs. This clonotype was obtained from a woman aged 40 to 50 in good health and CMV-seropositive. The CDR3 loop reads CASSQVGDRDQPQHF. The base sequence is TGCGCCAGCAGCCAAGTGGGGGACAGGGATCAGCCCCAGCATTTT.